This T cell receptor (beta chain) was recovered during a study of cytomegalovirus exposure and HLA in healthy donors. The primer mix had 60 Vbeta and 13 Jbeta primers. Data came from immunoSEQ multiplex PCR; TCRdb stores just in-frame clones and leaves some out. Among some 220,000 clones listed, approximately 90% were seen once. This CDR3 is 13 amino acids long. V shed 6 bases and J shed 8 bases, with 16 bases lying between them. Germline values: CDR1 MNHNS, CDR2 SASEGT. The sequence came from a woman aged 18-30 years in good health and CMV-seronegative. The sequencing input was PBMCs. The V and J genes are TRBV6-1 and TRBJ1-1; TRBD1 is a possible D gene (5 bases). CDR3 region: CASSGGFTVEAFF. DNA of the CDR3: TGTGCCAGCAGCGGGGGATTCACAGTGGAAGCTTTCTTT.